This T cell receptor (beta chain) is from a study of beta chain features in type 1 diabetes. Study summary: The samples had roughly 110,000,000 sorted cells examined in all.

This clone was detected only a few times. Antigen: not known. Isolated RNA was reverse transcribed in full, so expressed TCRB transcripts were sequenced. The protocol was immunoSEQ multiplex PCR, while the TCRdb copy is restricted to in-frame clones and leaves out a portion. The top ten clones hold about 0.016% of a sample with a few hundred thousand clones, 13% of them seen once. The CDR3 runs to 13 residues. Between the trimmed V and J ends, which lost 4 bases and 4 bases, there was a span of 10 bases. CDR1 is SGHDN and CDR2 is FVKESK in the germline V gene. Points from the study as a whole: Type 1 diabetes patients had moderately but significantly shorter TCRB CDR3s in all four CD4+ subsets. Fewer insertions but more deletions were seen at VDJ junctions in type 1 diabetes patients. The similarity of naive, central memory and Treg TCRB repertoires appeared greater among patients than among healthy donors.

Material for sequencing was naive CD4+ T cells from blood. This TCR derives from a woman between 18 and 29 years old with type 1 diabetes. The chain carries TRBV14 and TRBJ2-5; D not certain. The CDR3 is CASSPRHGETQYF. For the CDR3, the DNA is TGTGCCAGCAGCCCAAGACATGGAGAGACCCAGTACTTC.